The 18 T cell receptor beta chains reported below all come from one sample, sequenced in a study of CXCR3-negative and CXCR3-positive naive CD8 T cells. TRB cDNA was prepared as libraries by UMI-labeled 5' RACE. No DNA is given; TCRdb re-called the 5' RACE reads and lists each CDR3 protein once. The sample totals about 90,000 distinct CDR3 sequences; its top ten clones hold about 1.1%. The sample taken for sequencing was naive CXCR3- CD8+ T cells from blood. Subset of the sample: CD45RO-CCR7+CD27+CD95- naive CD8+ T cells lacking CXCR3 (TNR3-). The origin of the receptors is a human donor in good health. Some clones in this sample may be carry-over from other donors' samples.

The CDR3 here is CSVLQDNTEAFF. The chain has TRBV29-1 and TRBJ1-1. The CDR3 is made up of 12 amino acids. Germline V gives CDR1 SQVTM, CDR2 ANQGSEA.

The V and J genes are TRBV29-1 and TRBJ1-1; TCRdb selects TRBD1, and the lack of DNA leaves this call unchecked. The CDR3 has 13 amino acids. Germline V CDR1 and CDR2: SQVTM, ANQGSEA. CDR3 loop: CSTPGQGYTEAFF.

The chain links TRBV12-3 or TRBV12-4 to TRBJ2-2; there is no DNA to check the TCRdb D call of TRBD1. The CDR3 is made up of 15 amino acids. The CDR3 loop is CASSPGTGDTGELFF.

The CDR3 protein is CASSSRDTTEAFF. This chain joins TRBV12-3 or TRBV12-4 and TRBJ1-1; TCRdb proposes TRBD1, but this gene call is untestable without DNA. This CDR3 has 13 amino acids.

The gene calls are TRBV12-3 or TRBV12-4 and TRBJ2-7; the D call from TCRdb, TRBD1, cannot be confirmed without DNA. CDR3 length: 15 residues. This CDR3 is CASNDNPGQAFEQYF.

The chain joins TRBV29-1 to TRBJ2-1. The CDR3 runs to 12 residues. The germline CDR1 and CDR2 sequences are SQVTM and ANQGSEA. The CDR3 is CSVVTAYNEQFF.

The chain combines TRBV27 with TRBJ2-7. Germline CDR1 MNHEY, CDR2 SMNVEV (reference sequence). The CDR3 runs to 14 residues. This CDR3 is CASSLYPGRYEQYF.

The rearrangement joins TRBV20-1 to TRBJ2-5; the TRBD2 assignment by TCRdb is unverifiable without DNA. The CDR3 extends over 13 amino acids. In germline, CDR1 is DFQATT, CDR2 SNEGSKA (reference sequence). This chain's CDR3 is CSAGPPSQETQYF.

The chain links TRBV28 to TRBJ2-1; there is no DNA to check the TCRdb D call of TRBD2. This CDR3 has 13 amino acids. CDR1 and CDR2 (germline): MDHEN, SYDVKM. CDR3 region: CASSLSEGIEQFF.

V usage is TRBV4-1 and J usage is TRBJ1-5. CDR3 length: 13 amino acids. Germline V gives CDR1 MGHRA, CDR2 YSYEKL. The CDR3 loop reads CASSQDLNQPQHF.

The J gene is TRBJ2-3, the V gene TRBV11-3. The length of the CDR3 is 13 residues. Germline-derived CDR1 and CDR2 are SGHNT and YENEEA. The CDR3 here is CASKPRSADTQYF.

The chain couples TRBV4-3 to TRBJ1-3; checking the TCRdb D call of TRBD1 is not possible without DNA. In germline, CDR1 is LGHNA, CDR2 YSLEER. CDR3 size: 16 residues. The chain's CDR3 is CASSQEGRGSGNTIYF.

CDR3 residues: CATSPDENNEQFF. The chain is built from TRBV7-9 and TRBJ2-1. Germline-derived CDR1 and CDR2 are SEHNR and FQNEAQ (reference sequence). The CDR3 is 13 amino acids. Supplemented by reference TRBV7-9 and TRBJ2-1, the full variable domain reads DTGVSQNPRHKITKRGQNVTFRCDPISEHNRLYWYRQTLGQGPEFLTYFQNEAQLEKSRLLSDRFSAERPKGSFSTLEIQRTEQGDSAMYLCATSPDENNEQFFGPGTRLTVL.

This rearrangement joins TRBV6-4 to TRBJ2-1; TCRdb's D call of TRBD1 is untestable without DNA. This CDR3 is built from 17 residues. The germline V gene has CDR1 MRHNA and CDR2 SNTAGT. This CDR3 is CASSDSGGLTSYNEQFF.

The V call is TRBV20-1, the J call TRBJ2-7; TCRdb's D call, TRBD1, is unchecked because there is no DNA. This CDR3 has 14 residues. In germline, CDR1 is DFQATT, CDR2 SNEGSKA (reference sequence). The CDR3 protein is CSARPGAPAYEQYF.

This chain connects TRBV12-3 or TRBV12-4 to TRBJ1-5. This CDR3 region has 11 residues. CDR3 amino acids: CASSLGEPQHF.

The CDR3: CSLRDLRSNEQFF. V usage is TRBV29-1 and J usage is TRBJ2-1; TCRdb proposes TRBD2, but this gene call is untestable without DNA. This CDR3 comprises 13 residues. The germline V gene encodes CDR1 SQVTM and CDR2 ANQGSEA.

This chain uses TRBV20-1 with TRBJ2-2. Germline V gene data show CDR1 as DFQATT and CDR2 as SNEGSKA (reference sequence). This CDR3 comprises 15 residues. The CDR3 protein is CSARDQARSTRELFF.